These T cell receptor beta chains were read from a single sample in a study of response to subunit inactivated influenza vaccine. TCRdb fed the RT-PCR reads into MiXCR, producing one record per CDR3 protein. Of more than 500,000 distinct CDR3 sequences listed, 11% are singletons. This sample was also put to use in a study of T cells expressing NK-cell markers.

The sample in question was PBMCs from blood, obtained on the day of vaccination. All receptors come from a man in his fifties or sixties who received an inactivated influenza vaccine. Each CDR3 is given with its conserved first and last residue. A D gene is named only where the DNA matches it firmly. Clone size, where shown, is once, few, many, or a class for clones that have expanded.

clone_size d_call j_call v_call cdr3_aa cdr3_nt
few NA TRBJ2-7 TRBV6-5 CASSYSGRGYEQYF TGTGCCAGCAGTTACTCAGGCAGGGGTTACGAGCAGTACTTC
NA NA TRBJ1-1 TRBV11-3 CASSLAETTEAFF TGTGCCAGCAGCTTAGCAGAGACCACTGAAGCTTTCTTT
NA NA TRBJ1-2 TRBV4-1 CASSQVERSNYGYTF TGCGCCAGCAGCCAAGTTGAGAGGTCGAACTATGGCTACACCTTC
few NA TRBJ1-2 TRBV12-3/TRBV12-4 CASSFDRFYGYTF TGTGCCAGCAGTTTCGACCGGTTCTATGGCTACACCTTC
NA TRBD1 TRBJ2-7 TRBV9 CASSPRGGQGGYEQYF TGTGCCAGCAGCCCAAGAGGGGGACAGGGAGGTTACGAGCAGTACTTC
few NA TRBJ2-1 TRBV6-2/TRBV6-3 CASSYRYNEQFF TGTGCCAGCAGTTACAGATACAATGAGCAGTTCTTC
few TRBD2 TRBJ2-5 TRBV4-3 CASSSPRGTSVWETQYF TGCGCCAGCAGCTCGCCCCGTGGGACTAGCGTTTGGGAGACCCAGTACTTC
many TRBD2 TRBJ2-2 TRBV5-1 CASSLEASGTGELFF TGCGCCAGCAGCTTGGAGGCTAGCGGGACCGGGGAGCTGTTTTTT
few NA TRBJ2-1 TRBV19 CASRLGGNEQFF TGTGCCAGTAGACTGGGGGGCAATGAGCAGTTCTTC
many NA TRBJ2-7 TRBV6-2/TRBV6-3 CASRHLTGRLKQYF TGTGCCAGCAGACATTTGACAGGGAGGTTGAAGCAGTACTTC
few TRBD2 TRBJ2-1 TRBV5-1 CASSEGLAGAGEQFF TGCGCCAGCAGCGAGGGACTAGCGGGAGCGGGTGAGCAGTTCTTC
few TRBD2 TRBJ2-1 TRBV7-9 CASSSTSGALYNEQFF TGTGCCAGCAGCTCCACTAGCGGGGCTTTATACAATGAGCAGTTCTTC
many NA TRBJ2-1 TRBV7-2 CASTPNAARIEQFF TGTGCCAGCACCCCCAATGCGGCTAGGATTGAGCAGTTCTTC
few TRBD2 TRBJ2-7 TRBV7-9 CASSSGWRTSGPYEQYF TGTGCCAGCAGCTCAGGTTGGCGGACTAGCGGACCCTACGAGCAGTACTTC
few NA TRBJ2-7 TRBV7-3 CASSPGPEYEQYF TGTGCCAGCAGCCCCGGACCCGAATACGAGCAGTACTTC
few NA TRBJ2-6 TRBV5-1 CASSSTGFSGANVLTF TGCGCCAGCAGCTCGACGGGGTTCTCTGGGGCCAACGTCCTGACTTTC
many TRBD1 TRBJ2-7 TRBV3-1 CASSRQGASYEQYF TGTGCCAGCTCACGACAGGGGGCGTCCTACGAGCAGTACTTC
NA NA TRBJ1-1 TRBV28 CASSLWRLGYRDTEAFF TGTGCCAGCAGTTTATGGCGACTTGGCTACAGGGACACTGAAGCTTTCTTT
many TRBD1 TRBJ2-1 TRBV7-9 CASSSFAGTGGLEQFF TGTGCCAGCAGCTCCTTCGCCGGGACAGGGGGCTTAGAGCAGTTCTTC
few NA TRBJ2-5 TRBV15 CATGEKYQETQYF TGTGCCACCGGGGAGAAGTACCAAGAGACCCAGTACTTC
few TRBD1 TRBJ2-1 TRBV4-1 CASSPSTGQNEQFF TGCGCCAGCAGCCCTTCGACAGGGCAGAATGAGCAGTTCTTC
NA NA TRBJ1-2 TRBV15 CATSRDQPYGFTF TGTGCCACCAGCAGAGATCAACCCTATGGCTTCACCTTC
few NA TRBJ1-5 TRBV29-1 CSVGDTSNQPQHF TGCAGCGTTGGGGACACTAGCAATCAGCCCCAGCATTTT
few TRBD2 TRBJ2-7 TRBV20-1 CSATRSGRSEQYF TGCAGTGCTACCCGAAGCGGGAGAAGCGAGCAGTACTTC
NA NA TRBJ2-4 TRBV25-1 CASSERNSIAKNIQYF TGTGCCAGCAGTGAGAGAAATTCTATAGCCAAAAACATTCAGTACTTC
few TRBD2 TRBJ2-7 TRBV12-3/TRBV12-4 CASSLEFPYSGSGYEQYF TGTGCCAGCAGTTTAGAATTCCCGTATAGCGGGAGCGGGTACGAGCAGTACTTC
many NA TRBJ2-1 TRBV20-1 CSAPGTIDEQFF TGCAGTGCACCTGGGACAATCGATGAGCAGTTCTTC
few NA TRBJ2-7 TRBV18 CASSPQAYEQYF TGTGCCAGCTCACCACAGGCCTACGAGCAGTACTTC
NA TRBD1 TRBJ1-5 TRBV3-1 CASSPSTGANNQPQHF TGTGCCAGCAGCCCAAGTACAGGGGCGAACAATCAGCCCCAGCATTTT
few NA TRBJ1-1 TRBV28 CASSFSLARGNTEAFF TGTGCCAGCAGTTTTTCCCTCGCGCGGGGGAACACTGAAGCTTTCTTT
NA NA TRBJ2-5 TRBV18 CASSPPSETQYF TGTGCCAGCTCACCACCGTCCGAGACCCAGTACTTC
NA TRBD1 TRBJ2-7 TRBV7-9 CASSLSGGRSYEQYF TGTGCCAGCAGCTTATCAGGGGGACGATCCTACGAGCAGTACTTC
NA NA TRBJ2-7 TRBV5-1 CASSVQQGSLSYEQYF TGCGCCAGCAGCGTCCAACAGGGTAGTTTATCCTACGAGCAGTACTTC
NA TRBD2 TRBJ2-1 TRBV4-1 CASSQDAAGLNYNEQFF TGCGCCAGCAGCCAAGATGCGGCGGGACTAAATTACAATGAGCAGTTCTTC
many NA TRBJ2-7 TRBV10-3 CAISDRGEVGEQYF TGTGCCATCAGTGATCGAGGGGAAGTTGGCGAGCAGTACTTC
many TRBD1 TRBJ2-7 TRBV29-1 CSVESDRGGFYEQYF TGCAGCGTTGAATCGGACAGGGGGGGTTTCTACGAGCAGTACTTC
few TRBD2 TRBJ2-5 TRBV2 CASNHLAVQETQYF TGTGCCAGCAATCACCTAGCGGTCCAAGAGACCCAGTACTTC
NA NA TRBJ1-5 TRBV2 CASSELVGGQPQHF TGTGCCAGCAGTGAACTGGTGGGCGGTCAGCCCCAGCATTTT
few NA TRBJ1-2 TRBV7-9 CASSLGLDGYTF TGTGCCAGCAGCTTAGGGTTAGACGGCTACACCTTC
NA TRBD1 TRBJ2-7 TRBV20-1 CSATGTGFIYEQYF TGCAGTGCTACAGGGACAGGGTTCATCTACGAGCAGTACTTC
few TRBD1 TRBJ1-1 TRBV20-1 CSAPGQGIMNTEAFF TGCAGTGCTCCGGGACAGGGGATTATGAACACTGAAGCTTTCTTT
NA TRBD2 TRBJ2-3 TRBV4-3 CASSPLAGGGLTDTQYF TGCGCCAGCAGCCCACTAGCGGGAGGAGGGCTCACAGATACGCAGTATTTT
few TRBD1 TRBJ2-3 TRBV11-2 CASSKAGTGSGDTQYF TGTGCCAGCAGCAAAGCCGGGACAGGGTCCGGAGATACGCAGTATTTT
NA NA TRBJ2-3 TRBV20-1 CSARDGGLSGDTQYF TGCAGTGCCAGAGACGGGGGACTCTCAGGAGATACGCAGTATTTT
NA TRBD1 TRBJ2-7 TRBV29-1 CSVLGGDRARPYEQYF TGCAGCGTCCTCGGCGGGGACAGGGCCAGACCCTACGAGCAGTACTTC
NA TRBD1 TRBJ2-7 TRBV6-1 CASSTTGQGAYEQYF TGTGCCAGCTCAACTACGGGACAGGGGGCTTACGAGCAGTACTTC